This TCR beta chain derives from a study of cytomegalovirus exposure and HLA in healthy donors. The study's findings and limits: TCR beta sequences reportedly predicted the HLA-A and HLA-B alleles of most subjects accurately.

13 Jbeta primers and 60 Vbeta primers were used for the PCR. Produced via immunoSEQ multiplex PCR; TCRdb's table is partial and in-frame only. The sample yields 160,000 or so clones, around four fifths seen once. With regard to this clone: Antigen unknown.

The CDR3 loop spans 14 amino acids. The V segment lost 8 bases and the J segment 1 base; nucleotides outside the gene matches: 6. Germline V lookup: CDR1 SGHAT, CDR2 FQNNGV. The sequencing sample was made of PBMCs. This rearrangement joins TRBV11-2 to TRBJ1-1, with 8 bases aligning to TRBD1. The receptor was derived from a woman aged 50 to 60 in good health and CMV-seronegative. CDR3 nucleotide sequence: TGTGCCAGCGGGACAGGAGAGGAGAACACTGAAGCTTTCTTT. Its translation: CASGTGEENTEAFF.